This T cell receptor beta chain stems from a study of blood T cell repertoires in COVID-19. This table comes from immunoSEQ multiplex PCR, and its TCRdb copy is limited to in-frame clones, with some not included. The sample includes some 95,000 clones, around nine tenths of them seen just once. V dropped 6 bases and J dropped 3 bases, with 9 bases sitting between them. This CDR3 spans 13 amino acids. Germline V gene data show CDR1 as MDHEN and CDR2 as SYDVKM. Source material: peripheral blood. This sequence originates from a man aged 65 to 79 with acute or convalescent COVID-19. The chain uses TRBV28 and TRBJ1-5, with D unresolved. CDR3 nucleotides: TGTGCCAGCAGGGACTTCGCCAATCAGCCCCAGCATTTT. It encodes CASRDFANQPQHF. The full variable domain, with the rest looked up from reference TRBV28 and TRBJ1-5, is DVKVTQSSRYLVKRTGEKVFLECVQDMDHENMFWYRQDPGLGLRLIYFSYDVKMKEKGDIPEGYSVSREKKERFSLILESASTNQTSMYLCASRDFANQPQHFGDGTRLSIL.